The 32 T cell receptor beta chains reported below all come from one sample, sequenced in a study of human T cells and chemical hapten exposure. TCRdb re-derived calls from the RACE reads in MiXCR, one entry per CDR3 protein. The sample has under 70,000 distinct CDR3 sequences; 11% are singletons. Regarding time point: pre-sensitization, week 0. Sample treatment: therapeutic diphenylcyclopropenone sensitization with weekly scalp DPC. Sequencing was performed on whole blood, taken in connection with sensitization to the hapten diphenylcyclopropenone (DPC). The receptors derive from a woman in her thirties or forties with alopecia areata. Some clones in this sample may be carry-over from other donors' samples.

This clonotype was seen at least ten times. This sequence joins TRBV11-2 and TRBJ1-1; D not resolved. CDR1 and CDR2 (germline): SGHAT, FQNNGV. The CDR3 loop spans 14 amino acids. Trimming pared 8 bases from V and 0 bases from J, leaving 13 bases between. The CDR3 nucleotides are TGTGCCAGCGCTTTAAGGGATATGAACACTGAAGCTTTCTTT. Residues: CASALRDMNTEAFF.

Concerning this clonotype itself: One end of the junction is discordant with germline, which a read error may explain. This chain links TRBV7-9 with TRBJ2-7; a possible D gene is TRBD1 (6 bases). The CDR3 covers 16 residues. Germline V gene data show CDR1 as SEHNR and CDR2 as FQNEAQ (reference sequence). CDR3: CATSIYGTLYSYEQYF. The CDR3, as DNA: TGTGCCACCAGCATATACGGGACACTTTACTCCTACGAGCAGTACTTC.

This clonotype turned up a few times. The J gene is TRBJ2-6, the V gene TRBV7-2, with D uncertain. CDR1 and CDR2 (germline): SGHTA, FQGNSA. Between the trimmed V and J ends, which lost 1 base and 0 bases, there was a span of 13 bases. The CDR3 is 18 amino acids. The CDR3: CASSLEKLGPSGANVLTF. The DNA for the CDR3 is TGTGCCAGCAGCTTAGAGAAGCTGGGCCCCTCTGGGGCCAACGTCCTGACTTTC.

The gene calls are TRBV20-1 and TRBJ2-7; D is tentatively TRBD1 or TRBD2 (5 bases each). This CDR3 is built from 14 residues. Germline CDR1 reads DFQATT; CDR2 reads SNEGSKA (reference sequence). V lost 1 base and J lost 1, with 11 bases in between. This CDR3 is CSARGGSRSYEQYF. In DNA, the CDR3 is TGCAGTGCTAGAGGGGGGAGCCGGTCCTACGAGCAGTACTTC.

This clonotype occurred many times. The chain is built from TRBV12-5 and TRBJ2-5; 9 bases are a match to TRBD1. CDR1 LGHNT and CDR2 FRNRAP come from the germline V gene. CDR3 size: 15 residues. V shed 1 base and J 2 bases; nucleotides not matched to a gene: 2. The CDR3 loop reads CASGLGGTGQETQYF. CDR3 DNA sequence: TGTGCTAGTGGTTTGGGGGGGACAGGGCAAGAGACCCAGTACTTC.

This clonotype was seen a handful of times. This rearrangement joins TRBV19 to TRBJ2-5, with 9 bases that match TRBD2. This CDR3 contains 16 residues. Trimming removed 6 bases from V and 4 bases from J; junction bases left unmatched: 12. Germline V CDR1 and CDR2: LNHDA, SQIVND (reference sequence). In DNA, the CDR3 is TGTGCCAGTAGCCCCGGGCGGCGGGAGGGCGGAGAGACCCAGTACTTC. Amino acid sequence: CASSPGRREGGETQYF.

This clonotype was detected only a few times. This chain uses TRBV5-5 with TRBJ1-4; 7 bases line up with TRBD1. CDR3 length: 15 amino acids. Germline loops: CDR1 SGHKS, CDR2 YYEKEE (reference sequence). The J segment lost 8 bases and the V segment lost 2 bases, leaving 9 bases of the junction unmatched. The CDR3 protein is CASSFSGTVGEKLFF. CDR3 nucleotides: TGTGCCAGCAGCTTTTCCGGGACAGTCGGCGAAAAACTGTTTTTT.

V and J are TRBV6-1 and TRBJ2-3, with 10 bases lining up with TRBD2. CDR1 is MNHNS and CDR2 is SASEGT in the germline V gene. CDR3 length: 15 residues. The V segment lost 3 bases and the J segment 5 bases; nucleotides outside the gene matches: 5. CDR3 sequence reads: CASSELAGAVDTQYF. The CDR3 nucleotides are TGTGCCAGCAGTGAGCTAGCGGGAGCGGTAGATACGCAGTATTTT.

The chain carries TRBV29-1 and TRBJ2-2; no reliable D call. V dropped 3 bases and J dropped 4 bases, with 6 bases sitting between them. CDR1 and CDR2 (germline): SQVTM, ANQGSEA. CDR3 length: 12 residues. This CDR3 reads CSVERSTGELFF. The DNA of the CDR3 is TGCAGCGTTGAGCGGAGCACCGGGGAGCTGTTTTTT.

This clonotype was recorded many times. This chain links TRBV19 with TRBJ2-6; TRBD2 agrees at 7 bases. The V and J ends lost 7 bases and 0 bases, in that order; junction bases with no gene match: 9. The CDR3 covers 17 residues. The germline gives CDR1 LNHDA, CDR2 SQIVND (reference sequence). In DNA, the CDR3 is TGTGCCAGTAAGTCCCCGGGGGGACCCTCTGGGGCCAACGTCCTGACTTTC. The encoded protein is CASKSPGGPSGANVLTF.

V and J are TRBV25-1 and TRBJ2-7, with 9 bases that match TRBD2. V lost 3 bases and J lost 2; bases outside the gene matches: 8. The CDR3 length is 16 residues. The V gene's germline CDR1 is MGHDK and CDR2 SYGVNS. Here the CDR3 reads CASSDPRGLATYEQYF. The CDR3 nucleotides are TGTGCCAGCAGTGACCCCAGGGGACTAGCTACCTACGAGCAGTACTTC.

This clonotype was counted many times. The chain joins TRBV11-2 to TRBJ2-1; a possible D gene is TRBD2 (5 bases). Trimming removed 5 bases from V and 7 bases from J, with 15 bases in between. This CDR3 comprises 14 residues. Germline V CDR1 and CDR2: SGHAT, FQNNGV. Here the CDR3 reads CASSLGSGLNEQFF. The CDR3 DNA reads TGTGCCAGCAGCCTAGGGAGCGGTCTTAATGAGCAGTTCTTC.

This clonotype was picked up a small number of times. V gene TRBV20-1 combines with J gene TRBJ2-1; 8 positions match TRBD2. The trim removed 2 bases at V and 3 bases at J, leaving 9 bases unmatched. Germline V gene sequence: CDR1 DFQATT, CDR2 SNEGSKA (reference sequence). The CDR3 length is 16 residues. This CDR3 reads CSARIAGGPHYNEQFF. The CDR3 DNA follows: TGCAGTGCTAGAATCGCGGGAGGACCTCACTACAATGAGCAGTTCTTC.

This clonotype was picked up a small number of times. V is TRBV12-3 or TRBV12-4 and J is TRBJ2-3, with D perhaps being TRBD1 or TRBD2 (5 bases each). CDR3 length: 15 residues. The V and J ends lost 2 bases and 6 bases respectively, with 15 bases between them. The CDR3 region is CASSLWDPGSDTQYF. CDR3 DNA: TGTGCCAGCAGTTTATGGGACCCCGGCTCGGATACGCAGTATTTT.

The V call is TRBV4-2, the J call TRBJ1-2, with TRBD1 identical over 9 bases. V lost 1 base and J lost 9; bases outside the gene matches: 15. The CDR3 runs to 17 residues. Germline CDR1 reads LGHNA; CDR2 reads YNFKEQ. The CDR3 DNA reads TGTGCCAGCAGCCAAGGGCGAGGGACAGGGATCGGTAAAAGCTACACCTTC. As protein: CASSQGRGTGIGKSYTF.

The chain has TRBV28 and TRBJ2-7, with 12 bases aligning to TRBD2. CDR1 is MDHEN, CDR2 SYDVKM, per germline. This CDR3 comprises 15 residues. V shed 6 bases and J 4 bases; nucleotides not matched to a gene: 7. The DNA of the CDR3 is TGTGCCAGCAGGGACCAGACTAGCGGGAGTTACGAGCAGTACTTC. It encodes CASRDQTSGSYEQYF. The complete variable domain, with remaining parts taken from reference TRBV28 and TRBJ2-7, reads DVKVTQSSRYLVKRTGEKVFLECVQDMDHENMFWYRQDPGLGLRLIYFSYDVKMKEKGDIPEGYSVSREKKERFSLILESASTNQTSMYLCASRDQTSGSYEQYFGPGTRLTVT.

This rearrangement joins TRBV7-2 to TRBJ1-2, with 9 bases aligning to TRBD1. In germline, CDR1 is SGHTA, CDR2 FQGNSA. The V segment lost 1 base and the J segment 4 bases; nucleotides outside the gene matches: 7. CDR3 size: 16 residues. CDR3 sequence (DNA): TGTGCCAGCAGCTTAGGACAGGGGGGATTAAGCTATGGCTACACCTTC. Residues: CASSLGQGGLSYGYTF.

V is TRBV10-2 and J is TRBJ2-7; either TRBD1 or TRBD2 may supply D (5 bases each). The V and J ends lost 10 bases and 0 bases respectively, with 16 bases between them. This CDR3 is built from 14 residues. The germline V gene encodes CDR1 WSHSY and CDR2 SAAADI. CDR3 protein: CATKPGRTSYEQYF. CDR3 sequence (DNA): TGCGCCACCAAACCGGGACGGACCTCCTACGAGCAGTACTTC.

This clonotype was counted ten times or more. The chain joins TRBV19 to TRBJ2-7; TRBD1 might be the D (5 bases). Trimming took off 6 bases at V and 2 bases at J, with 11 bases between the two ends. From germline, CDR1 is LNHDA and CDR2 SQIVND (reference sequence). This CDR3 contains 13 residues. The CDR3 DNA sequence: TGTGCCAGTAGGTCGACAGCTACCTACGAGCAGTACTTC. Residues: CASRSTATYEQYF.

This clonotype has more than one count but fewer than ten. The chain links TRBV7-6 to TRBJ2-7; perhaps D is TRBD1 or TRBD2 (5 bases each). Germline-derived CDR1 and CDR2 are SGHVS and FNYEAQ. V was clipped by 3 bases and J by 6 bases, with 12 bases between them. CDR3 length: 13 amino acids. The CDR3 here is CASSFTGAGEQYF. In nucleotides, the CDR3 is TGTGCCAGCAGCTTTACTGGGGCGGGCGAGCAGTACTTC.

In its sample, this clonotype was seen many times. This sequence joins TRBV2 and TRBJ1-1, with a tentative D call TRBD1 (5 bases). The CDR3 runs 15 residues. Germline CDR1 reads SNHLY; CDR2 reads FYNNEI. The V end lost 10 bases, the J end lost 0 bases, and 18 bases lay between the germline ends. The CDR3 nucleotides are TGTGCCACCAAGGGATTGGGACGGATGAACACTGAAGCTTTCTTT. Amino acid sequence: CATKGLGRMNTEAFF.

The V and J genes are TRBV20-1 and TRBJ2-1, with TRBD2 matching 8 bases. The V and J ends lost 4 bases and 0 bases, in that order; junction bases with no gene match: 2. The CDR3 runs 14 residues. The germline CDR1 and CDR2 sequences are DFQATT and SNEGSKA (reference sequence). CDR3 region: CSAISGDSYNEQFF. The CDR3 coding sequence is TGCAGTGCTATTAGCGGGGACTCCTACAATGAGCAGTTCTTC.

This clonotype was observed at least ten times. The CDR3 reads CASSPSRAGDTEAFF. For the CDR3, the DNA is TGTGCCAGCTCACCAAGTCGGGCAGGGGACACTGAAGCTTTCTTT. The chain uses TRBV18 and TRBJ1-1; a weak D match, TRBD1 (6 bases). V was clipped by 2 bases and J by 3 bases, with 13 bases between them. The CDR3 totals 15 residues. Germline V CDR1 and CDR2: KGHSH, LQKENI.

The V gene is TRBV5-6, the J gene TRBJ1-1; D not certain. This CDR3 contains 12 residues. Trimming took off 2 bases at V and 3 bases at J, with 5 bases between the two ends. Germline V gives CDR1 SGHDT, CDR2 YYEEEE. The CDR3 region has the DNA TGTGCCAGCAGCTTCAAGGACACTGAAGCTTTCTTT. As protein: CASSFKDTEAFF.

The V gene is TRBV24-1, the J gene TRBJ2-3, with D maybe TRBD2 (7 bases). Germline V gene lookup returns CDR1 KGHDR and CDR2 SFDVKD. This CDR3 contains 14 residues. Trimming took 2 bases from V and 4 from J, leaving 9 bases between them. CDR3 nucleotides: TGTGCCACCAGTGATTCGGGGGGCGCAGATACGCAGTATTTT. Protein sequence: CATSDSGGADTQYF.

This clonotype came up many times. The germline gene is not matched at one end of the junction; a read error may be the cause. The chain carries TRBV6-2 or TRBV6-3 and TRBJ2-3, with D possibly TRBD2 on 5 matching bases. Germline CDR1 MNHEY, CDR2 SVGEGT. This CDR3 comprises 12 residues. The CDR3 DNA sequence: TGTGCCAGCAGCCACAGACTAAATACGCAGTTTTTT. Residues: CASSHRLNTQFF.

This chain links TRBV10-2 with TRBJ2-5, with D perhaps TRBD2 (6 bases). The CDR3 has 18 amino acids. The V and J ends lost 10 bases and 0 bases respectively, with 27 bases between them. The germline V gene has CDR1 WSHSY and CDR2 SAAADI. The CDR3 DNA follows: TGCGCCACCCTCCGAGGACTAATCGGGGAAGGTTACCAAGAGACCCAGTACTTC. Its protein product is CATLRGLIGEGYQETQYF.

This clonotype was seen at least ten times. The chain employs TRBV7-9 and TRBJ1-1; D remains unclear. V lost 1 base and J lost 6, with 6 bases in between. The CDR3 has 12 amino acids. Germline CDR1 SEHNR, CDR2 FQNEAQ (reference sequence). The CDR3, as DNA: TGTGCCAGCAGCTTAGAGACACCTGAAGCTTTCTTT. As protein: CASSLETPEAFF. Based on the CDR3 plus reference TRBV7-9 and TRBJ1-1, the full variable domain is DTGVSQNPRHKITKRGQNVTFRCDPISEHNRLYWYRQTLGQGPEFLTYFQNEAQLEKSRLLSDRFSAERPKGSFSTLEIQRTEQGDSAMYLCASSLETPEAFFGQGTRLTVV.

This clonotype was detected ten times or more. The chain links TRBV19 to TRBJ1-5; 7 bases match TRBD1. The CDR3 totals 17 residues. V gave up 6 bases and J gave up 2 bases; unmatched junction bases: 13. Germline lookup yields CDR1 LNHDA and CDR2 SQIVND (reference sequence). Here the CDR3 reads CASRHPTGTAGNQPQHF. CDR3 bases: TGTGCCAGTAGACATCCGACCGGGACAGCCGGCAATCAGCCCCAGCATTTT.

This clonotype was seen only a few times. The J gene is TRBJ2-1, the V gene TRBV5-4, with TRBD2 identical over 7 bases. V was clipped by 3 bases and J by 8 bases; unmatched bases: 8. Looked up from germline, CDR1 is SGHNT and CDR2 is YYREEE (reference sequence). The CDR3 covers 14 residues. The chain's CDR3 is CASSSWGGRDEQFF. The DNA for the CDR3 is TGTGCCAGCAGCTCCTGGGGGGGTCGGGATGAGCAGTTCTTC.

The chain joins TRBV27 to TRBJ2-7; TRBD2 might be the D (7 bases). The length of the CDR3 is 16 residues. V was shortened by 3 bases and J by 6 bases, with 21 bases between the two germline ends. Germline V CDR1 and CDR2: MNHEY, SMNVEV (reference sequence). In nucleotides, the CDR3 is TGTGCCAGCAGTTTCAAGGGTTATGCGGGGGCCGGCGAGCAGTACTTC. Translating it yields CASSFKGYAGAGEQYF.

In this sample, this clonotype turned up a few times. The rearrangement joins TRBV18 to TRBJ1-1; no firm D call. Germline values: CDR1 KGHSH, CDR2 LQKENI. CDR3 length: 13 residues. Trimming removed 6 bases from V and 8 bases from J, with 16 bases in between. The CDR3 is CASSPLSAVEAFF. The CDR3 bases are TGTGCCAGCTCCCCCCTAAGCGCAGTAGAAGCTTTCTTT. The whole variable domain, remainder taken from reference TRBV18 and TRBJ1-1, is NAGVMQNPRHLVRRRGQEARLRCSPMKGHSHVYWYRQLPEEGLKFMVYLQKENIIDESGMPKERFSAEFPKEGPSILRIQQVVRGDSAAYFCASSPLSAVEAFFGQGTRLTVV.